This section outlines one T cell receptor beta chain sequence together with its context. Time point denoted: newly diagnosed GD, antithyroid drugs for less than 3 months. The TCR library was prepared using RNA isolated from PBMCs. This entry comes from a study of regulatory T cells in long-lasting Graves disease. According to the study, TCR beta libraries were built with iRepertoire HTBI primers and CDR3-region Arm-PCR. Each CDR3 protein gets one entry after TCRdb re-called the multiplex PCR reads with MiXCR. The table has around 500,000 distinct CDR3 sequences, 16% seen once. This same sample was also taken into another study, of T cells in Graves' hyperthyroidism and ophthalmopathy.

This receptor was obtained from a woman aged 35 to 60 with Graves disease. The specimen comprised peripheral blood mononuclear cells (PBMCs), sampled at new diagnosis, from a patient treated with antithyroid drugs.

The CDR3 region is CASSKEGLGGYTF. CDR3 sequence (DNA): TGTGCCAGCAGTAAGGAGGGTCTGGGAGGCTACACCTTC. J is TRBJ1-2 and V is TRBV6-2 or TRBV6-3; D unclear. The length of the CDR3 is 13 residues. V lost 5 bases to trimming and J lost 8 bases, with 15 bases between them. CDR1 MNHEY and CDR2 SVGEGT come from the germline V gene.